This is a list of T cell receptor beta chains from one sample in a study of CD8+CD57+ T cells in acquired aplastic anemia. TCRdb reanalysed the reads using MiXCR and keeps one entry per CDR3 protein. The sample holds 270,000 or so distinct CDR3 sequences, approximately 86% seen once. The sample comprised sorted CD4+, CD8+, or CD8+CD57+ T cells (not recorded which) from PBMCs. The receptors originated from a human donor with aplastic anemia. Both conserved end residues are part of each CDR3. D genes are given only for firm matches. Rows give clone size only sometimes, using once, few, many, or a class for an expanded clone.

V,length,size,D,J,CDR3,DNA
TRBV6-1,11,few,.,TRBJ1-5,CASSDGQPQHF,TGTGCCAGCAGTGACGGGCAGCCCCAGCATTTT
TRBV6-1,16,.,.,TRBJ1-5,CASSETAGNSDQPQHF,TGTGCCAGCAGTGAAACCGCCGGAAATAGCGATCAGCCCCAGCATTTT
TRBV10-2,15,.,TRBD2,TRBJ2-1,CASRGLAGLGNEQFF,TGCGCCAGCAGGGGACTAGCGGGATTGGGTAATGAGCAGTTCTTC
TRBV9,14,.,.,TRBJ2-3,CASSLQGGSRVKYF,TGTGCCAGCAGCCTACAAGGTGGGAGCCGTGTAAAGTATTTT
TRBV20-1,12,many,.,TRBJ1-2,CSARTVGYGYTF,TGCAGTGCTAGGACGGTTGGTTATGGCTACACCTTC
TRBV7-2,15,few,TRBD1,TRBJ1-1,CASSFDLTGTTDAFF,TGTGCCAGCAGCTTTGATCTGACAGGGACCACTGATGCTTTCTTT
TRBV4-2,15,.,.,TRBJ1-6,CASSQEWANGSPLHF,TGTGCCAGCAGCCAAGAGTGGGCCAATGGTTCACCCCTCCACTTT
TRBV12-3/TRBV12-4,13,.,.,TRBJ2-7,CASRGRRGAEQYF,TGTGCCAGCAGGGGCAGGCGGGGAGCCGAGCAGTACTTC
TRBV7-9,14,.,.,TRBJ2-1,CASSQVAWGNEQFF,TGTGCCAGCAGCCAAGTGGCCTGGGGAAATGAGCAGTTCTTC
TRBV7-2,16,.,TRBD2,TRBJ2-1,CASSLGSSAGETQQFF,TGTGCCAGCAGCTTAGGGTCCAGCGCGGGGGAGACCCAGCAGTTCTTC
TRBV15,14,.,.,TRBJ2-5,CATSRASGPETQYF,TGTGCCACCAGCAGAGCCTCAGGTCCCGAGACCCAGTACTTC
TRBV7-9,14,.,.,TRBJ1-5,CASSEANSDQPEHF,TGTGCCAGCAGTGAGGCAAATAGCGATCAGCCCGAGCATTTT
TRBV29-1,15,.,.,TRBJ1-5,CSVADGVLGNQPQHF,TGCAGCGTTGCGGACGGGGTTCTTGGCAATCAGCCCCAGCATTTT